Listed below are T cell receptor beta chains from one sample, sequenced in a study of regulatory T cells in long-lasting Graves disease. TCRdb fed the multiplex PCR reads into MiXCR, producing one record per CDR3 protein. The table includes about 440,000 distinct CDR3 sequences, under 15% detected once. The data also belong to a second study, concerning T cells in Graves' hyperthyroidism and ophthalmopathy.

The sample in question was peripheral blood mononuclear cells (PBMCs), obtained at new diagnosis, from a patient treated with antithyroid drugs. These receptors were collected from a woman in her twenties or thirties with Graves disease. The CDR3 runs from the conserved cysteine through the conserved F or W. D genes are given only for firm matches. Clone size, where shown, is once, few, many, or a class for clones that have expanded.

d_call: .
v_call: TRBV29-1
cdr3_length: 14
j_call: TRBJ1-2
clone_size: .
cdr3_nt: TGCAGCGTTGAGTCCCCGGAATCTAACTATGGCTACACCTTC
cdr3_aa: CSVESPESNYGYTF

d_call: .
v_call: TRBV29-1
cdr3_length: 11
j_call: TRBJ2-7
clone_size: .
cdr3_nt: TGCAGCGTTGGTTGGGGTTATGAGCAGTACTTC
cdr3_aa: CSVGWGYEQYF

d_call: .
v_call: TRBV27
cdr3_length: 14
j_call: TRBJ2-6
clone_size: .
cdr3_nt: TGTGCCAGCAGATGGGTCTCTGGGGCCAACGTCCTGACTTTC
cdr3_aa: CASRWVSGANVLTF

d_call: TRBD2
v_call: TRBV7-9
cdr3_length: 14
j_call: TRBJ2-3
clone_size: many
cdr3_nt: TGTGCCAGCAGCTTGGGCGGGAGCTCAGATACGCAGTATTTT
cdr3_aa: CASSLGGSSDTQYF

d_call: TRBD2
v_call: TRBV6-2/TRBV6-3
cdr3_length: 16
j_call: TRBJ2-7
clone_size: .
cdr3_nt: TGTGCCAGCATTGGGACTAGCGGGAGGTGGGTCGGGGAGCAGTACTTC
cdr3_aa: CASIGTSGRWVGEQYF

d_call: TRBD1
v_call: TRBV6-5
cdr3_length: 15
j_call: TRBJ1-2
clone_size: many
cdr3_nt: TGTGCCAGCAGTTCCCGGGACAGGGGTTTCTATGGCTACACCTTC
cdr3_aa: CASSSRDRGFYGYTF

d_call: .
v_call: TRBV15
cdr3_length: 15
j_call: TRBJ2-7
clone_size: many
cdr3_nt: TGTGCCACCAGCAGAGATACAGGGACATCCTACGAGCAGTACTTC
cdr3_aa: CATSRDTGTSYEQYF

d_call: .
v_call: TRBV9
cdr3_length: 15
j_call: TRBJ1-2
clone_size: few
cdr3_nt: TGTGCCAGCAGCGTAAAGTGGTCTTCTAACTATGGCTACACCTTC
cdr3_aa: CASSVKWSSNYGYTF

d_call: TRBD1
v_call: TRBV2
cdr3_length: 16
j_call: TRBJ1-2
clone_size: many
cdr3_nt: TGTGCCAGCAGTGACGGACAGGGTCAAACTAACTATGGCTACACCTTC
cdr3_aa: CASSDGQGQTNYGYTF

d_call: .
v_call: TRBV28
cdr3_length: 16
j_call: TRBJ2-2
clone_size: many
cdr3_nt: TGTGCCAGCAGTTTATCTGGACAGTTCGGAACCGGGGAGCTGTTTTTT
cdr3_aa: CASSLSGQFGTGELFF

d_call: .
v_call: TRBV18
cdr3_length: 16
j_call: TRBJ1-1
clone_size: .
cdr3_nt: TGTGCCAGCTCACCACGTCCGGGACGGATGAACACTGAAGCTTTCTTT
cdr3_aa: CASSPRPGRMNTEAFF

d_call: .
v_call: TRBV11-2
cdr3_length: 16
j_call: TRBJ1-3
clone_size: few
cdr3_nt: TGTGCCAGCAGCTTAGCTGGGGGACCTGGTGGAAACACCATATATTTT
cdr3_aa: CASSLAGGPGGNTIYF

d_call: .
v_call: TRBV29-1
cdr3_length: 12
j_call: TRBJ2-1
clone_size: many
cdr3_nt: TGCAGCGTTGAACTCCGGTACAATGAGCAGTTCTTC
cdr3_aa: CSVELRYNEQFF

d_call: .
v_call: TRBV10-1
cdr3_length: 16
j_call: TRBJ2-3
clone_size: many
cdr3_nt: TGCGCCAGCAGTGAGTCGAATACAGGAGGCTATGATACGCAGTATTTT
cdr3_aa: CASSESNTGGYDTQYF

d_call: .
v_call: TRBV9
cdr3_length: 13
j_call: TRBJ2-5
clone_size: .
cdr3_nt: TGTGCCAGCAGCGTAGAGGTAAAAGAGACCCAGTACTTC
cdr3_aa: CASSVEVKETQYF

d_call: .
v_call: TRBV20-1
cdr3_length: 14
j_call: TRBJ1-1
clone_size: many
cdr3_nt: TGCAGTGCTATCTCCACAGGGCCAAACACTGAAGCTTTCTTT
cdr3_aa: CSAISTGPNTEAFF

d_call: .
v_call: TRBV10-2
cdr3_length: 16
j_call: TRBJ1-1
clone_size: many
cdr3_nt: TGCGCCAGCAGTGAGTGGCTGGCTCCTATGAACACTGAAGCTTTCTTT
cdr3_aa: CASSEWLAPMNTEAFF

d_call: .
v_call: TRBV14
cdr3_length: 15
j_call: TRBJ2-7
clone_size: few
cdr3_nt: TGTGCCAGCAGCCAAGGTAGCCGCGGCGGTTACGAGCAGTACTTC
cdr3_aa: CASSQGSRGGYEQYF

d_call: TRBD2
v_call: TRBV10-3
cdr3_length: 21
j_call: TRBJ2-3
clone_size: many
cdr3_nt: TGTGCCGCCCGGGGGGGGGAAGGAAGGGACCCTGGAGGTAGCAATCCAGATACGCAGTATTTT
cdr3_aa: CAARGGEGRDPGGSNPDTQYF

d_call: .
v_call: TRBV9
cdr3_length: 13
j_call: TRBJ2-1
clone_size: .
cdr3_nt: TGTGCCAGCAGCGCAGGGTTGTCAAACGAGCAGTTCTTC
cdr3_aa: CASSAGLSNEQFF